In this sample, the clone carrying this TCR beta chain turned up many times. The target antigen is unknown. This specimen comes from a study of T-cell reconstitution after alpha-beta-depleted transplantation in children. Study-level findings and limits: In patients about two months after transplant, alpha-beta T cells reportedly arose from several hundred expanded graft clones. One year after transplant, T-cell counts and diversity came mostly from newly produced T cells.

The TCRbeta library was prepared with unique molecular identifiers. TCRdb called the PCR reads again in MiXCR, with one record for every CDR3 protein. This table has about 280,000 distinct CDR3 sequences, around a tenth appearing once. The TCR sequence derives from a male patient aged 2 to 10 who had a stem cell transplant for chronic granulomatous disease, so the T cells may come from the graft donor. The sequencing here drew on peripheral blood, taken 180 days after TCRalphabeta/CD19-depleted stem cell transplant.

CDR3 coding DNA: TGTGCCAGCAGTTTGTTGGGGGCACAGCCCCAGCATTTT. It yields the protein CASSLLGAQPQHF. The chain joins TRBV12-3 or TRBV12-4 to TRBJ1-5, with a tentative D call TRBD1 (6 bases). This CDR3 is built from 13 residues. V lost 3 bases and J lost 7, with 10 bases in between.